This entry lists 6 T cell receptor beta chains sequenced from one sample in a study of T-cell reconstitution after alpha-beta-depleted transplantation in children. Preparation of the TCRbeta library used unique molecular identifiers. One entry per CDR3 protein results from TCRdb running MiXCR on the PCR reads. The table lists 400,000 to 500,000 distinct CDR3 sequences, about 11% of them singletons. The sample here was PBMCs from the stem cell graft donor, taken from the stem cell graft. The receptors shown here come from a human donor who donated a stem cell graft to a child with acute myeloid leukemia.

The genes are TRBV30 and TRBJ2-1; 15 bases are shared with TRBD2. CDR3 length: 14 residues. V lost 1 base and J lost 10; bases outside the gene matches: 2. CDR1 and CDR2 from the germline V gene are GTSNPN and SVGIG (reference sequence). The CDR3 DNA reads TGTGCCTGGAGTGGGGGACTAGCGGGAGGCGAGCAGTTCTTC. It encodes CAWSGGLAGGEQFF. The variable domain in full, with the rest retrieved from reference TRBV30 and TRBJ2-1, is SQTIHQWPATLVQPVGSPLSLECTVEGTSNPNLYWYRQAAGRGLQLLFYSVGIGQISSEVPQNLSASRPQDRQFILSSKKLLLSDSGFYLCAWSGGLAGGEQFFGPGTRLTVL.

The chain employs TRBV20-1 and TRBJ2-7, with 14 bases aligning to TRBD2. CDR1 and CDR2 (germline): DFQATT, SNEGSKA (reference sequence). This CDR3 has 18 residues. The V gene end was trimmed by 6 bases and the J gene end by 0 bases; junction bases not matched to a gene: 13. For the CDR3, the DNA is TGCAGTGCAATAAGCACCGGGACTAGCGGGAGAGCCTCCTACGAGCAGTACTTC. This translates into CSAISTGTSGRASYEQYF.

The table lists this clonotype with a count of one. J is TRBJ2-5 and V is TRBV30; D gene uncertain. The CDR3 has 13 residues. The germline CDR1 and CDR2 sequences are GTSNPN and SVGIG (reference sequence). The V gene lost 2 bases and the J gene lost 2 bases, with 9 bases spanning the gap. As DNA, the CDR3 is TGTGCCTGGAGTAAAAGACTTCAAGAGACCCAGTACTTC. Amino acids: CAWSKRLQETQYF.

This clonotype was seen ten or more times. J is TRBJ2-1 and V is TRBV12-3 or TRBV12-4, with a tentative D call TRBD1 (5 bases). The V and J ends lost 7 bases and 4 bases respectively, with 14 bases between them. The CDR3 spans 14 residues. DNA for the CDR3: TGTGCCAGCACCCCAAACAGGCTTTACAATGAGCAGTTCTTC. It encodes CASTPNRLYNEQFF.

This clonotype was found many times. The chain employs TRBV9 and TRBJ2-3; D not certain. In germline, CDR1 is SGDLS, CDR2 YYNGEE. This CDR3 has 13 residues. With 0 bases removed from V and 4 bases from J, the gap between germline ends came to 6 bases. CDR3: CASSVASPDTQYF. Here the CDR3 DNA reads TGTGCCAGCAGCGTAGCCTCCCCAGATACGCAGTATTTT.

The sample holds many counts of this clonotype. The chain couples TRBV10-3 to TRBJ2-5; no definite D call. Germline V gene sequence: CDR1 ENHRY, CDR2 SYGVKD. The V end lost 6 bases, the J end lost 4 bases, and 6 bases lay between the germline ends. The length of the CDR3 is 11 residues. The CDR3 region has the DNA TGTGCCATCAGCGTAGGAGAGACCCAGTACTTC. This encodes CAISVGETQYF.